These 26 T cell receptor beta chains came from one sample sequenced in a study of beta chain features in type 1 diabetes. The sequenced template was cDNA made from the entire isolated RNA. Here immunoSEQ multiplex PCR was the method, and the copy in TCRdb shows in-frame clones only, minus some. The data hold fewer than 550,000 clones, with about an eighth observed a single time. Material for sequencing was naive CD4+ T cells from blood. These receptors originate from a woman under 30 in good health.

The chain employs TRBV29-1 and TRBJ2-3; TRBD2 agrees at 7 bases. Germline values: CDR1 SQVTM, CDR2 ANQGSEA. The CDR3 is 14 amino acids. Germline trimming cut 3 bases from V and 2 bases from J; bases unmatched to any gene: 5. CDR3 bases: TGCAGCGTTGAGGGAGGGCCTGACACAGATACGCAGTATTTT. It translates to CSVEGGPDTDTQYF.

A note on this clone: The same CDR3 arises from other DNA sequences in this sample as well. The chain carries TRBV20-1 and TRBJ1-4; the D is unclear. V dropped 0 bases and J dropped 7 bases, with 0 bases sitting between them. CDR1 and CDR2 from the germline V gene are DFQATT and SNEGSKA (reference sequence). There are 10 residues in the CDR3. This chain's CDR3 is CSARDEKLFF. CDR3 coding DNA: TGCAGTGCTAGAGATGAAAAACTGTTTTTT.

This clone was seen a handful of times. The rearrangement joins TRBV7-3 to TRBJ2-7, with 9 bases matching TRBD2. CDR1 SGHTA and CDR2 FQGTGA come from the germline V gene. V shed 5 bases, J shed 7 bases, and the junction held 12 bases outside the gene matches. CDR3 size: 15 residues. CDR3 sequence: CASSPSGTSPLEQYF. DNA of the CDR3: TGTGCCAGCAGCCCTTCCGGGACTAGCCCTTTAGAGCAGTACTTC. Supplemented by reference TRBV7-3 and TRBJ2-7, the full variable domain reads GAGVSQTPSNKVTEKGKYVELRCDPISGHTALYWYRQSLGQGPEFLIYFQGTGAADDSGLPNDRFFAVRPEGSVSTLKIQRTERGDSAVYLCASSPSGTSPLEQYFGPGTRLTVT.

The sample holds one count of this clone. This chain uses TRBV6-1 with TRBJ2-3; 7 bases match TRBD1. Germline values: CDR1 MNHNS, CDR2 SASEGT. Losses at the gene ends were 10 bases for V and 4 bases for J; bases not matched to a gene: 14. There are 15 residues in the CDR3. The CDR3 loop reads CATESRQGVADTQYF. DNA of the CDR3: TGTGCCACCGAATCCCGACAGGGAGTTGCAGATACGCAGTATTTT.

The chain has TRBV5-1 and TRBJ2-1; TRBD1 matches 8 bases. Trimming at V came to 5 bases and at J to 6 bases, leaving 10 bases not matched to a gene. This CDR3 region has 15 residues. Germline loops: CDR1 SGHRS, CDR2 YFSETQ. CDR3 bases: TGCGCCAGCAGTCCCGACAGGGGTGGTTCCAATGAGCAGTTCTTC. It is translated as CASSPDRGGSNEQFF.

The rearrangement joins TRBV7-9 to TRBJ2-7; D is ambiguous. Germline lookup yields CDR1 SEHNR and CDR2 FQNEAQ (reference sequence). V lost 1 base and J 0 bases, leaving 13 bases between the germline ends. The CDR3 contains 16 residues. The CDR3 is CASSLEERPLSYEQYV. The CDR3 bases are TGTGCCAGCAGCTTAGAAGAGCGCCCCCTCTCCTACGAGCAGTACGTC.

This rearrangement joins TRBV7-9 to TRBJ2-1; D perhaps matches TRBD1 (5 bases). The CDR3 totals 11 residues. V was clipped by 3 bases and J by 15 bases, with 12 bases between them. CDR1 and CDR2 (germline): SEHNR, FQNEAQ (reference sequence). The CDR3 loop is CASSFLDTMFF. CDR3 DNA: TGTGCCAGCAGCTTCCTGGACACTATGTTCTTC.

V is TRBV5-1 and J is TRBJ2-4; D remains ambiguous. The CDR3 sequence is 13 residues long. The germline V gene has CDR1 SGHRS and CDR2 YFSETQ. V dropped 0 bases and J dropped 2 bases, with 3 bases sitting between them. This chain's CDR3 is CASSLDPKNIQYF. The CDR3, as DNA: TGCGCCAGCAGCTTGGATCCCAAAAACATTCAGTACTTC.

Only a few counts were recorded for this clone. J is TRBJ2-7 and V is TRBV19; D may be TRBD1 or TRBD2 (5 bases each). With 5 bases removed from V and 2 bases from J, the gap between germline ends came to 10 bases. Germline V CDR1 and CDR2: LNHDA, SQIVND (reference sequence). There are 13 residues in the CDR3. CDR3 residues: CASSSGTAYEQYF. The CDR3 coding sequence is TGTGCCAGTAGTTCCGGGACGGCCTACGAGCAGTACTTC.

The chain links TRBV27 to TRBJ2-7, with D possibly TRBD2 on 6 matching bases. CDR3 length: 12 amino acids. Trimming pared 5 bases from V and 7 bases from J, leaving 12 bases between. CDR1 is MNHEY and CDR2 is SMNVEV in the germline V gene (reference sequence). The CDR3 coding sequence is TGTGCCAGCAGTCCCAGACGGGAGGAGCAGTACTTC. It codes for CASSPRREEQYF.

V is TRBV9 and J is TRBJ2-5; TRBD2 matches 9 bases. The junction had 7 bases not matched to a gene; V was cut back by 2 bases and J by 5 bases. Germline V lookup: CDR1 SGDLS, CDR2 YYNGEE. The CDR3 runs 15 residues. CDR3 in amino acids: CASSVSGTSMETQYF. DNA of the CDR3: TGTGCCAGCAGCGTCTCCGGGACTAGCATGGAGACCCAGTACTTC.

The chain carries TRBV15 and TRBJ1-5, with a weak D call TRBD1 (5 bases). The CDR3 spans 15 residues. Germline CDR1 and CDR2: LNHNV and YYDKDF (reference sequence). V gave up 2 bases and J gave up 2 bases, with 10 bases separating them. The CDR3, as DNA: TGTGCCACCAGCAGACTCAGGGCGGGCAATCAGCCCCAGCATTTT. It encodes CATSRLRAGNQPQHF. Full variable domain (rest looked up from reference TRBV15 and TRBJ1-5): DAMVIQNPRYQVTQFGKPVTLSCSQTLNHNVMYWYQQKSSQAPKLLFHYYDKDFNNEADTPDNFQSRRPNTSFCFLDIRSPGLGDTAMYLCATSRLRAGNQPQHFGDGTRLSIL.

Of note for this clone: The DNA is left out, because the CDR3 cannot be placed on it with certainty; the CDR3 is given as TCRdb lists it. CDR3 residues: CASSLVGAGAKRGNF. The chain combines TRBV28 with TRBJ1-5. The CDR3 adds up to 15 amino acids, both ends counted. Germline lookup yields CDR1 MDHEN and CDR2 SYDVKM.

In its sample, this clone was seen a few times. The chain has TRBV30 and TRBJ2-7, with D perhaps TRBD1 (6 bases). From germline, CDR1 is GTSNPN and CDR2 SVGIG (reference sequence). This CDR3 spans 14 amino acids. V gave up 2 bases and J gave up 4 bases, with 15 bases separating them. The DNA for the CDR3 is TGTGCCTGGAGTAGAGGGACAAGGATTTACGAGCAGTACTTC. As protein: CAWSRGTRIYEQYF.

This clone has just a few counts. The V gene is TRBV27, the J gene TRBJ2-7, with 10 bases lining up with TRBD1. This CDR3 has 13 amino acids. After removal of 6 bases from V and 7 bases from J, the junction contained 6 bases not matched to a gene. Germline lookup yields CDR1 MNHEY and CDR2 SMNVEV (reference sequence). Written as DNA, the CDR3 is TGTGCCAGCAGACGACAGGGGGCCTGGGAGCAGTACGTC. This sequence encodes CASRRQGAWEQYV.

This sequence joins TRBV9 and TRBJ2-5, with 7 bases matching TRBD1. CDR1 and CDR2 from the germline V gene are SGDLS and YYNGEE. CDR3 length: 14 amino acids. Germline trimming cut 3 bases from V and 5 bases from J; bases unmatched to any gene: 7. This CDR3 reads CASSGDSFFETQYF. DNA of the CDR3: TGTGCCAGCAGCGGGGACAGTTTTTTCGAGACCCAGTACTTC.

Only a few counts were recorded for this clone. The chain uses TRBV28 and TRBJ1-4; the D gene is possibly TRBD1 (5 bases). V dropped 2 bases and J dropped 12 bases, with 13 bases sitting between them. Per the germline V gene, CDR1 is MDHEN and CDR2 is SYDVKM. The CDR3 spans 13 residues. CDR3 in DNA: TGTGCCAGCAGTTTAAGTTTGGGGGTAGAACTGTTTTTT. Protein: CASSLSLGVELFF. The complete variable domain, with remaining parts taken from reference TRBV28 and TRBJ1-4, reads DVKVTQSSRYLVKRTGEKVFLECVQDMDHENMFWYRQDPGLGLRLIYFSYDVKMKEKGDIPEGYSVSREKKERFSLILESASTNQTSMYLCASSLSLGVELFFGSGTQLSVL.

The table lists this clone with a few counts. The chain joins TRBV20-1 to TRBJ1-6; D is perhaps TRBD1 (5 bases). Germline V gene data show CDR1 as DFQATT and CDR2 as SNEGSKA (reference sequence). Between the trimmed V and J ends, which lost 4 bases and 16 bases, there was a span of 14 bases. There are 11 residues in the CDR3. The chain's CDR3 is CSATDSLELHF. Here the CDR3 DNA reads TGCAGTGCTACAGACAGCCTCGAGCTCCACTTT.

Here the CDR3 reads CAWSVGSFYEQYF. The CDR3 DNA sequence: TGTGCCTGGAGTGTAGGTTCATTTTACGAGCAGTACTTC. V gene TRBV30 combines with J gene TRBJ2-7; D is unresolved. CDR3 length: 13 residues. Trimming removed 0 bases from V and 4 bases from J, with 10 bases in between. Germline lookup yields CDR1 GTSNPN and CDR2 SVGIG (reference sequence).

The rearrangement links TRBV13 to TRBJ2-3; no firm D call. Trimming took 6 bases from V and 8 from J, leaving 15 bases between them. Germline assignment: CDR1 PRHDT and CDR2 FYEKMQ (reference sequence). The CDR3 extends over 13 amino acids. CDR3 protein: CASSKMGKGTQYF. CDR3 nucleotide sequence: TGTGCCAGCAGTAAGATGGGCAAGGGTACGCAGTATTTT.

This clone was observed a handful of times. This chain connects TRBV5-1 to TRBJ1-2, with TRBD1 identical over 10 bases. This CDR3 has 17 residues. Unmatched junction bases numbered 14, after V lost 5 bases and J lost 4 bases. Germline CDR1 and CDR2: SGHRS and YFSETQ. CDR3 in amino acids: CASSDPRQGAILYGYTF. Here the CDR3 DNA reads TGCGCCAGCAGTGATCCACGACAGGGGGCGATCCTCTATGGCTACACCTTC.

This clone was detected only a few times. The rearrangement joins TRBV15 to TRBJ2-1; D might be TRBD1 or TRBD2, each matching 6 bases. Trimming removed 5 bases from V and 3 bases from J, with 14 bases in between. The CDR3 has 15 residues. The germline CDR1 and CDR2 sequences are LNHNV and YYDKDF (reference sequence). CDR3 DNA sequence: TGTGCCACCAGCTTTTGGGGGGCGGGCTACAATGAGCAGTTCTTC. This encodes CATSFWGAGYNEQFF.

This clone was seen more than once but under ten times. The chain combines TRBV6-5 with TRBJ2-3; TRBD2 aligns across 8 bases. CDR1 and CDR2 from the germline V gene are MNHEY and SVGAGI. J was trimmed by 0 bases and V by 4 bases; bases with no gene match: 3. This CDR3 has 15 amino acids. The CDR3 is CASSSKRGSTDTQYF. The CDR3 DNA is TGTGCCAGCAGTTCAAAGCGGGGGAGCACAGATACGCAGTATTTT.

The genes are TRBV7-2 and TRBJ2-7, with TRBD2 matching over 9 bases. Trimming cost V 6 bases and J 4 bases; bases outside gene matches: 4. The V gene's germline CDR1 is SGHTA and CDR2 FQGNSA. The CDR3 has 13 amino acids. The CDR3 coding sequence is TGTGCCAGCAGTCAGGGACTAGCTTACGAGCAGTACGTC. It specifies CASSQGLAYEQYV.

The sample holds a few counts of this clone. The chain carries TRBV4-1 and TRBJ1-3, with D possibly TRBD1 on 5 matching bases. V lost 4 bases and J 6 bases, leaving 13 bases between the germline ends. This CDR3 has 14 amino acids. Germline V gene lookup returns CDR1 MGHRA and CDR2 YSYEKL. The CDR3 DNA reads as TGCGCCAGCAGCCTAACGACAGAGCAAAACACCATATATTTT. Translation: CASSLTTEQNTIYF.

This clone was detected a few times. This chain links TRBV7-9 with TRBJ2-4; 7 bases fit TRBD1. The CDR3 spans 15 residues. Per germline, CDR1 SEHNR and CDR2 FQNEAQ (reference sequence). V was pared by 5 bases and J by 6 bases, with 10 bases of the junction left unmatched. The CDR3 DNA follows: TGTGCCAGCAGCCTCACGACAGGGCCTTTAAACATTCAGTACTTC. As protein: CASSLTTGPLNIQYF.